These T cell receptor beta chains were read from a single sample in a study of siplizumab effects on memory and regulatory T cells. The method was immunoSEQ multiplex PCR; TCRdb's version includes in-frame clones alone and lacks a portion of them. The sample has some 75,000 clones; roughly 93% are singletons. Sequencing was performed on CD8+ T cells sorted from blood. The receptors here all came from a human donor in good health. CDR3s leave out the opening cysteine and the closing phenylalanine or tryptophan.

j_call v_call cdr3_aa
TRBJ1-1 TRBV9 ASSAPGQGLTEAF
TRBJ2-4 TRBV11-1 ASSLAGAVDIQY
TRBJ2-3 TRBV2 ASSDGGRSTDTQY
TRBJ2-2 TRBV7-9 ASSFGLQINTGELF
TRBJ2-7 TRBV27 ASGIGLNYEQY
TRBJ2-7 TRBV11-2 ASSLDPAAAYEQY
TRBJ1-5 TRBV11-1 ASSLNSNQPQH
TRBJ2-5 TRBV4-1 ASSQVAAGGAWETQY
TRBJ1-6 TRBV2 ASSADFANSPLH
TRBJ1-1 TRBV6-1 ASIDRVNTEAF
TRBJ2-6 TRBV2 ATRDGFSGANVLT
TRBJ2-2 TRBV7-6 ASSPGPHGELF
TRBJ2-5 TRBV5-4 ASSLGTLAQETQY
TRBJ1-1 TRBV5-6 ASSQDPQKLEAF
TRBJ2-7 TRBV6-5 ASKFRGLYEQY
TRBJ1-1 TRBV7-9 ASIRDTTPLNTEAF
TRBJ1-2 TRBV28 ASSSDRAAGYT
TRBJ1-2 TRBV19 ATSRVVLDNYGYT
TRBJ2-5 TRBV5-6 ASSFPDRRETQY
TRBJ2-2 TRBV9 ASSPPLTSGGQNTGELF